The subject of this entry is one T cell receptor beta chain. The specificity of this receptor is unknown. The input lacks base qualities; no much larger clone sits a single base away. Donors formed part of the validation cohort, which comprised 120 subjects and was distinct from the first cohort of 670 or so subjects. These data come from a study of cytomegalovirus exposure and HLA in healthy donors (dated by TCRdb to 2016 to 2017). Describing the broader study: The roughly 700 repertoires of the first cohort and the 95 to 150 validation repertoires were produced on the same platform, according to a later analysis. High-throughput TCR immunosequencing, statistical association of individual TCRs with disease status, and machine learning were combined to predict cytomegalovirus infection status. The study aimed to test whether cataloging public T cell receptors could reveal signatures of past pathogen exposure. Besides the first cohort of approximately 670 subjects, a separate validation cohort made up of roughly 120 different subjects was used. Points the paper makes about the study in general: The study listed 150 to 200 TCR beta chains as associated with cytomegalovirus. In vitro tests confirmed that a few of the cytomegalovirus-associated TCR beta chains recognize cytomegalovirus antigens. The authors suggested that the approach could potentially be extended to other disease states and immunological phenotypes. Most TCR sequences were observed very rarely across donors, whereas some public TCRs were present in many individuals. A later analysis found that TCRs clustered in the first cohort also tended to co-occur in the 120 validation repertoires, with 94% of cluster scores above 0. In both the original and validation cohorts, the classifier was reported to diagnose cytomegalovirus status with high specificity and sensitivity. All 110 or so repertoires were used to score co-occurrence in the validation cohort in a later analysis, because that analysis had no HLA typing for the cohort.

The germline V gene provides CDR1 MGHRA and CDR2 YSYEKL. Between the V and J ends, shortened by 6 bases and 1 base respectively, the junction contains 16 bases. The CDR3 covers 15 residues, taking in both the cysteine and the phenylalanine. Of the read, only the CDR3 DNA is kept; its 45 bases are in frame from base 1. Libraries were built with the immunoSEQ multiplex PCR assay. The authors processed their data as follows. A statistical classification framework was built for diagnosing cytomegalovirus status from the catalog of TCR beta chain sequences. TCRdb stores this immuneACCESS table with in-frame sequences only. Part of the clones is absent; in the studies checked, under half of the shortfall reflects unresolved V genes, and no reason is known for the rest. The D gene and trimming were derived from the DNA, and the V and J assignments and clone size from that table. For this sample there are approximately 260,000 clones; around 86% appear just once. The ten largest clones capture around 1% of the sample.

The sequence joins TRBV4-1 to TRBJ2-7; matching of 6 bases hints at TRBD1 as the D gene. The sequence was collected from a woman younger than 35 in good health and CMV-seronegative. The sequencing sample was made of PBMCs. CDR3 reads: CASRQIGTRSYEQYF. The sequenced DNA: TGCGCCAGCAGACAGATCGGGACACGTTCCTACGAGCAGTACTTC.